These T cell receptor beta chains were read from a single sample in a study of OX40 agonist ivuxolimab in advanced cancers. TCRdb keeps only in-frame clones here, not all; method: immunoSEQ multiplex PCR. The sample shows tens of thousands of clones, about 90% of them seen only once. This sample comprised CD4+ or CD8+ T cells sorted from blood, obtained in a trial of the OX40 agonist ivuxolimab. The receptors come from an adult with an advanced solid tumor such as melanoma, head and neck, liver or kidney cancer. CDR3s include the opening cysteine and the closing phenylalanine or tryptophan. Expanded clones get a size class; other rows say once, few or many, or leave the size out.

clone_size j_call v_call cdr3_aa
. TRBJ2-3 TRBV11-3 CASSPRDTHTDTQYF
. TRBJ1-5 TRBV19 CASSTLPGTGSNQPQHF
. TRBJ2-7 TRBV15 CATSRDQKAVSSYEQYF
. TRBJ2-7 TRBV5-4 CASSLASDTSYEQYF
. TRBJ1-2 TRBV19 CASSIVGAGGYGYTF
. TRBJ2-7 TRBV9 CASSQGGSGRFNEQYF
. TRBJ1-5 TRBV9 CASSGDRDGQPQHF
. TRBJ1-5 TRBV7-9 CASKGEGTNQPQHF
. TRBJ2-2 TRBV2 CASSPIAGAPGELFF
. TRBJ2-6 TRBV9 CASSVATGANVLTF
. TRBJ2-5 TRBV7-9 CASGTSGRETQYF
. TRBJ1-4 TRBV7-2 CASSLEYREKLFF
few TRBJ1-5 TRBV27 CASSPRPYRGLEQPQHF
. TRBJ1-3 TRBV19 CASIQQVSGNTIYF
. TRBJ1-5 TRBV6-5 CASSRAGSNQPQHF
once TRBJ2-3 TRBV18 CASSPSEGARDTQYF
few TRBJ1-2 TRBV7-8 CASSLDRDGYTF
. TRBJ2-1 TRBV10-1 CASSDNAGSGGEQFF
. TRBJ1-1 TRBV6-1 CASSVNTEAFF
. TRBJ1-4 TRBV30 CAWSVRRGGEKLFF
. TRBJ1-1 TRBV18 CASSSFGGALNTEAFF
. TRBJ2-7 TRBV16 CASSQIRDRSYEQYF
. TRBJ1-1 TRBV5-1 CASSPDGNNEAFF
once TRBJ2-1 TRBV10-2 CASTETSGYNEQFF
. TRBJ2-2 TRBV28 CASRRAGTANTGELFF
. TRBJ2-3 TRBV5-1 CASSLEVGTNTDTQYF
. TRBJ2-5 TRBV6-5 CASSYSYSQETQYF
. TRBJ2-5 TRBV6-6 CASIRESGETQYF
. TRBJ1-2 TRBV6-1 CASSEATGWGYGYTF
. TRBJ2-3 TRBV10-3 CAIKSWDNTDTQYF
. TRBJ2-3 TRBV5-4 CASSLDVGRAIDTQYF
. TRBJ1-2 TRBV6-6 CASSYRGTGGGYTF
once TRBJ1-2 TRBV2 CASSPGQGINGYTF
. TRBJ2-1 TRBV11-1 CASSLDRNNEQFF
. TRBJ1-1 TRBV29-1 CSARDTSMNTEAFF
. TRBJ2-5 TRBV5-4 CASSFAQETQYF
once TRBJ1-3 TRBV5-1 CASSRNRDSGNTIYF
. TRBJ1-2 TRBV14 CASSQSPDPNYGYTF
. TRBJ2-1 TRBV30 CAWRARVGVQFF
. TRBJ2-3 TRBV4-2 CASSLSSAPQYF